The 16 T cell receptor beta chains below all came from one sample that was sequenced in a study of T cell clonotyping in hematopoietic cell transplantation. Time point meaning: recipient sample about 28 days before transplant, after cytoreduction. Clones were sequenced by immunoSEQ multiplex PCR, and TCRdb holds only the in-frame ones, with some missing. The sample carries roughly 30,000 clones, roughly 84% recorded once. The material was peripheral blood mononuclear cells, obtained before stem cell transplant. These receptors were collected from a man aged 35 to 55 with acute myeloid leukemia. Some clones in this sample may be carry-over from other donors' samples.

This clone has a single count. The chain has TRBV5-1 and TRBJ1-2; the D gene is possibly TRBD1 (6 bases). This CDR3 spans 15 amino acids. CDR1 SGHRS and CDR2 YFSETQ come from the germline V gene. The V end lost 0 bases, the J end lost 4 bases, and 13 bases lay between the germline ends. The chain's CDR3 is CASSLAAGVGYGYTF. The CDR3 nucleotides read TGCGCCAGCAGCTTGGCAGCAGGGGTGGGCTATGGCTACACCTTC.

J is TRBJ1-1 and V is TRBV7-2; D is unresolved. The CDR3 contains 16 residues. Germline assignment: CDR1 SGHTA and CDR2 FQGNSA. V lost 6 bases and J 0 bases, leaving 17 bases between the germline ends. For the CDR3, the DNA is TGTGCCAGCAGTCAGCTGGCAGGAAACATGAACACTGAAGCTTTCTTT. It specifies CASSQLAGNMNTEAFF.

For the CDR3, the DNA is TGTGCCAGCTCACCACCAGCTCAAGAGACCCAGTACTTC. Amino acids: CASSPPAQETQYF. This sequence joins TRBV18 and TRBJ2-5; D call uncertain. The CDR3 has 13 amino acids. Trimming took 0 bases from V and 2 from J, leaving 4 bases between them. The germline V gene has CDR1 KGHSH and CDR2 LQKENI.

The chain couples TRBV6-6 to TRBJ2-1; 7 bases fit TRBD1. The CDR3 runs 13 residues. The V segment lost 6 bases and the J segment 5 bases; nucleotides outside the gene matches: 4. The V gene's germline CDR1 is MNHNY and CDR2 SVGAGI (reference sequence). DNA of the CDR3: TGTGCCAGCAGGGGGGACAGTAACAATGAGCAGTTCTTC. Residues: CASRGDSNNEQFF.

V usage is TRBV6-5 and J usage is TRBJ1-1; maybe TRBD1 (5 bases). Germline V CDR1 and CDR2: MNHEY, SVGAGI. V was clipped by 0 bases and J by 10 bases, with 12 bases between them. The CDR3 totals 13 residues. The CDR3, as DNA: TGTGCCAGCAGTTACTCAGGCAGGGTGGCAGCTTTCTTT. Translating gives CASSYSGRVAAFF.

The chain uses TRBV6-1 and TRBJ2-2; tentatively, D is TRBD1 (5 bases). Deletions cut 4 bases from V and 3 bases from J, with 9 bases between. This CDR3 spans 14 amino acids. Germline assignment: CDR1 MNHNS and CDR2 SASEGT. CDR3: CASSGDSYTGELFF. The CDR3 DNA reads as TGTGCCAGCAGTGGAGACAGCTACACCGGGGAGCTGTTTTTT.

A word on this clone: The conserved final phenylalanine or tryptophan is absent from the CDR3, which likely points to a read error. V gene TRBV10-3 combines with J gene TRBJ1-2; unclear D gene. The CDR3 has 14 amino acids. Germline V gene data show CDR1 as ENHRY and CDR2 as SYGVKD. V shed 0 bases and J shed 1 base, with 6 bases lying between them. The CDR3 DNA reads TGTGCCATCAGTGAGTCATTACTTAACTATGGCTACACCCTC. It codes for CAISESLLNYGYTL.

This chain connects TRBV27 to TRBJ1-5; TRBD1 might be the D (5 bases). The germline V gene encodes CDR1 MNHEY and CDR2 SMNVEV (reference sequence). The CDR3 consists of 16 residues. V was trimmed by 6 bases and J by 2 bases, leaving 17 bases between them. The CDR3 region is CASSPRGGTGNQPQHF. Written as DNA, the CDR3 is TGTGCCAGCAGCCCTCGGGGGGGAACCGGCAATCAGCCCCAGCATTTT.

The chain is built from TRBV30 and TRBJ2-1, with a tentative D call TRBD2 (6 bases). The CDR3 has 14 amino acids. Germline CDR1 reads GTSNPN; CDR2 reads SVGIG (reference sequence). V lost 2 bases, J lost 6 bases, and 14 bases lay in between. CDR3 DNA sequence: TGTGCCTGGAGTCGCCCCCCGGGAGTCAATGAGCAGTTCTTC. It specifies CAWSRPPGVNEQFF.

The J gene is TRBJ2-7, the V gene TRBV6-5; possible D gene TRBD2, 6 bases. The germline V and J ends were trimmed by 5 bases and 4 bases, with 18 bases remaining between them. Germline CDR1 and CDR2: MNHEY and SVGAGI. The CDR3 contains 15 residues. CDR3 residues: CASSRGGTYIYEQYF. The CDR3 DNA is TGTGCCAGCAGTAGGGGCGGGACTTATATTTACGAGCAGTACTTC.

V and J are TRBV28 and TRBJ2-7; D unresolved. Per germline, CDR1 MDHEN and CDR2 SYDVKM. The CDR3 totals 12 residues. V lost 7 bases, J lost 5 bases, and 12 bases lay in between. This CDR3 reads CASTPGTNEQYF. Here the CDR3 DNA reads TGTGCCAGCACCCCCGGCACCAACGAGCAGTACTTC.

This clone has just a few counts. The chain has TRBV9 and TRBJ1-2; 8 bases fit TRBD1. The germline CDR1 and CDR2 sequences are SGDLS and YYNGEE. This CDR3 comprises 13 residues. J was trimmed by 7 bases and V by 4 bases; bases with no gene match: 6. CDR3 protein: CASSNGQGRGYTF. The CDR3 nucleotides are TGTGCCAGCAGCAACGGACAGGGACGTGGCTACACCTTC.

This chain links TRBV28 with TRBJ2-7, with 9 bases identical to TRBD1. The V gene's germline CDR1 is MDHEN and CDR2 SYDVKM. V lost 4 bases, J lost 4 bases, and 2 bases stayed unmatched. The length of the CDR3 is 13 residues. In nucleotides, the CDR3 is TGTGCCAGCAGTTCCGGGACAGGGTACGAGCAGTACTTC. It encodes CASSSGTGYEQYF.

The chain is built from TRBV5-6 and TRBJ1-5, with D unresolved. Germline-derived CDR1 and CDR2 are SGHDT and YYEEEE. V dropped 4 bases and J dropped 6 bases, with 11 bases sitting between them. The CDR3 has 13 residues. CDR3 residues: CASSILGGQPQHF. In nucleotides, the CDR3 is TGTGCCAGCAGCATCTTGGGCGGTCAGCCCCAGCATTTT.

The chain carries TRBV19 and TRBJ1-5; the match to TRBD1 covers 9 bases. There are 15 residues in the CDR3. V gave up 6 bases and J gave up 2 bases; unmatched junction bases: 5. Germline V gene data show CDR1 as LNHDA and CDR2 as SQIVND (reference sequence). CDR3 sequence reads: CASRDRGWGNQPQHF. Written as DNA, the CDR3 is TGTGCCAGTAGGGACAGGGGTTGGGGCAATCAGCCCCAGCATTTT.

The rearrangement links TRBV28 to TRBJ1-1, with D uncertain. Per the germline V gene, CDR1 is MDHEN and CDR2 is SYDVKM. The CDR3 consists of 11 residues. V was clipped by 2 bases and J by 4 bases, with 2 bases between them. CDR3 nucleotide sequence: TGTGCCAGCAGTTTAGGCACTGAAGCTTTCTTT. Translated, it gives CASSLGTEAFF.